The 17 T cell receptor beta chains below come from one sample, sequenced in a study of blood T cells in healthy people across ages. The authors ran a second PCR of about 7 to 11 cycles using a sample-barcoded 5' primer and a J-beta primer mix. TCRdb fed the 5' RACE reads into MiXCR, producing one record per CDR3 protein. Of hundreds of thousands of distinct CDR3 sequences in the sample, 45% to 50% were seen once. The sample consisted of blood. The receptors come from a man under 40 in good health.

As to this clonotype: Sequence at one end of the junction differs from germline and may be a read error. The chain combines TRBV20-1 with TRBJ2-5; perhaps TRBD2 as D (6 bases). Germline-derived CDR1 and CDR2 are DFQATT and SNEGSKA (reference sequence). The CDR3 is 13 amino acids. The CDR3: CSATGGNQETPYF. CDR3 sequence (DNA): TGCAGTGCCACCGGGGGAAACCAAGAGACCCCGTACTTC.

Only a few counts were recorded for this clonotype. The chain couples TRBV7-9 to TRBJ2-3; D not certain. The CDR3 is 15 residues long. Trimming took 1 base from V and 1 from J, leaving 9 bases between them. Germline CDR1 SEHNR, CDR2 FQNEAQ (reference sequence). DNA for the CDR3: TGTGCCAGCAGCTTAGGACACCCCCGCACAGATACGCAGTATTTT. This sequence encodes CASSLGHPRTDTQYF.

The chain uses TRBV2 and TRBJ2-5; TRBD1 or TRBD2 may be the D gene (5 bases each). The CDR3 extends over 15 amino acids. Germline values: CDR1 SNHLY, CDR2 FYNNEI. V gave up 2 bases and J gave up 7 bases, with 17 bases separating them. Here the CDR3 DNA reads TGTGCCAGCAGTGAACGCGACTACCCTAGGGGGACCCAGTACTTC. It yields the protein CASSERDYPRGTQYF.

V gene TRBV5-8 combines with J gene TRBJ1-5; D uncertain. Trimming took 3 bases from V and 4 from J, leaving 14 bases between them. The CDR3 has 15 residues. The germline V gene encodes CDR1 SGHTS and CDR2 YDEGEE. The DNA of the CDR3 is TGTGCCAGCAGCTCGGGGAGAGGGCAGAATCAGCCCCAGCATTTT. Its translation: CASSSGRGQNQPQHF.

The V call is TRBV29-1, the J call TRBJ2-7, with D tentatively TRBD1 (6 bases). The CDR3 is 13 residues long. The germline V gene has CDR1 SQVTM and CDR2 ANQGSEA. Trimming shortened V by 5 bases and J by 2 bases, and 13 bases separated the two germline ends. DNA for the CDR3: TGCAGCGTTCGGATTGGACAGCCCTACGAGCAGTACTTC. Its translation is CSVRIGQPYEQYF.

A few counts support this clonotype. The genes are TRBV4-1 and TRBJ1-2, with 11 bases fitting TRBD1. CDR3 length equals 16 residues. J was trimmed by 4 bases and V by 1 base; bases with no gene match: 5. The V gene's germline CDR1 is MGHRA and CDR2 YSYEKL. CDR3 DNA sequence: TGCGCCAGCAGCCAAGGGACAGGGGGCTCTAGCTATGGCTACACCTTC. It specifies CASSQGTGGSSYGYTF.

The chain combines TRBV5-1 with TRBJ2-1; 7 bases fit TRBD1. Unmatched junction bases numbered 7, after V lost 4 bases and J lost 3 bases. This CDR3 is built from 15 residues. Germline V gives CDR1 SGHRS, CDR2 YFSETQ. The CDR3 spells CASSPDGTVYNEQFF. The CDR3 DNA sequence: TGCGCCAGCAGCCCGGACGGGACAGTCTACAATGAGCAGTTCTTC. Variable domain in full (rest from reference TRBV5-1 and TRBJ2-1): KAGVTQTPRYLIKTRGQQVTLSCSPISGHRSVSWYQQTPGQGLQFLFEYFSETQRNKGNFPGRFSGRQFSNSRSEMNVSTLELGDSALYLCASSPDGTVYNEQFFGPGTRLTVL.

This clonotype has a handful of counts. The CDR3 bases are TGTGCCAGCAGCGATGACAGTGATACGCAGTATTTT. It is translated as CASSDDSDTQYF. This chain links TRBV11-2 with TRBJ2-3; a weak D match, TRBD1 (5 bases). The V gene lost 5 bases and the J gene lost 6 bases, with 9 bases spanning the gap. The CDR3 spans 12 residues. The germline CDR1 and CDR2 sequences are SGHAT and FQNNGV. Full variable domain (remainder filled in from reference TRBV11-2 and TRBJ2-3): EAGVAQSPRYKIIEKRQSVAFWCNPISGHATLYWYQQILGQGPKLLIQFQNNGVVDDSQLPKDRFSAERLKGVDSTLKIQPAKLEDSAVYLCASSDDSDTQYFGPGTRLTVL.

This rearrangement joins TRBV7-9 to TRBJ2-7, with 12 bases fitting TRBD2. The DNA end is more similar to TRBJ2-5, so the J call may be wrong. The CDR3 runs to 16 residues. The germline CDR1 and CDR2 sequences are SEHNR and FQNEAQ (reference sequence). CDR3 sequence: CASSSSSGGARETQYF. Here the CDR3 DNA reads TGTGCCAGCAGCTCTTCTAGCGGGGGGGCGAGAGAGACCCAGTACTTC.

This clonotype was found a few times. V and J are TRBV10-3 and TRBJ2-1, with TRBD1 matching over 9 bases. Per germline, CDR1 ENHRY and CDR2 SYGVKD. The CDR3 is made up of 13 amino acids. Losses at the gene ends were 10 bases for V and 5 bases for J; bases not matched to a gene: 6. CDR3 in amino acids: CATGTGWDNEQFF. CDR3 in DNA: TGTGCCACCGGGACAGGGTGGGACAATGAGCAGTTCTTC.

The chain combines TRBV6-2 or TRBV6-3 with TRBJ2-1, with 10 bases identical to TRBD2. Germline assignment: CDR1 MNHEY and CDR2 SVGEGT. The ends lost 4 bases at V and 12 bases at J; junction bases unmatched: 6. The CDR3 is 13 residues long. The CDR3 is CASSSLAGERQFF. CDR3 coding DNA: TGTGCCAGCAGTTCCCTAGCGGGGGAGAGGCAGTTCTTC.

The J gene is TRBJ2-1, the V gene TRBV20-1, with 11 bases fitting TRBD1. The ends lost 1 base at V and 4 bases at J; junction bases unmatched: 3. Germline assignment: CDR1 DFQATT and CDR2 SNEGSKA (reference sequence). This CDR3 has 15 residues. The CDR3 nucleotides read TGCAGTGCTAGAGTAGGGACAGGGGGTTACAATGAGCAGTTCTTC. It is translated as CSARVGTGGYNEQFF.

At least ten counts were recorded for this clonotype. The J gene is TRBJ1-1, the V gene TRBV29-1; D gene uncertain. Trimming pared 7 bases from V and 5 bases from J, leaving 14 bases between. The germline gives CDR1 SQVTM, CDR2 ANQGSEA. The CDR3 has 12 residues. The CDR3 DNA sequence: TGCAGCGGTCTAGACCCCCTTACTGAAGCTTTCTTT. Amino acids: CSGLDPLTEAFF.

In DNA, the CDR3 is TGTGCCAGCACCAGGGACAGACACCACGAGCAGTACTTC. The encoded protein is CASTRDRHHEQYF. The chain has TRBV6-1 and TRBJ2-4; 7 bases are shared with TRBD1. TRBJ2-7 explains the end of the DNA better; the J call may be wrong. From germline, CDR1 is MNHNS and CDR2 SASEGT. The CDR3 runs to 13 residues.

The V and J genes are TRBV20-1 and TRBJ2-1; the match to TRBD2 covers 14 bases. CDR1 and CDR2 (germline): DFQATT, SNEGSKA (reference sequence). J gave up 9 bases and V 6 bases, and 19 bases lay outside the gene matches. This CDR3 is 18 amino acids long. CDR3 bases: TGCAGTGCCAGCATAATGGGGGGAGGACTAGCGGGGGGCGGTGAGCAGTTCTTC. It specifies CSASIMGGGLAGGGEQFF.

The chain uses TRBV5-1 and TRBJ1-4; 8 nucleotides line up with TRBD1. This CDR3 spans 16 amino acids. The V gene end was trimmed by 2 bases and the J gene end by 14 bases; junction bases not matched to a gene: 17. CDR1 is SGHRS and CDR2 is YFSETQ in the germline V gene. For the CDR3, the DNA is TGCGCCAGCAGCTTAGGAACCGGGACAGGCGCATCGGGGCTGTTTTTT. It translates to CASSLGTGTGASGLFF.

This chain joins TRBV29-1 and TRBJ2-3; D perhaps matches TRBD1 (5 bases). This CDR3 contains 15 residues. Germline V lookup: CDR1 SQVTM, CDR2 ANQGSEA. V lost 1 base and J 1 base, leaving 12 bases between the germline ends. The CDR3 nucleotides are TGCAGCGTTGAAGGGTCGTTCAGGGGCACAGATACGCAGTATTTT. The encoded protein is CSVEGSFRGTDTQYF.